This TCR beta chain was sequenced for a study of blood T cell repertoires in COVID-19. The data were produced by immunoSEQ multiplex PCR, yet TCRdb's version contains in-frame clones alone and is incomplete. Among hundreds of thousands of clones listed, about four fifths were seen once. Individuals drawn from under 30 US areas were roughly 18 to 100 years old. The germline V and J ends were trimmed by 2 bases and 5 bases, with 15 bases remaining between them. Germline V CDR1 and CDR2: MDHEN, SYDVKM. The CDR3 runs to 15 residues. This clone was picked up one time. The sequence came from a woman aged 45-65 years who had been exposed to COVID-19. Material for sequencing was PBMCs or T cells enriched from blood (not recorded which). The rearrangement joins TRBV28 to TRBJ1-1; D possibly corresponds to TRBD1 (5 bases). The CDR3 loop is CASSLMGGIGTEAFF. In DNA, the CDR3 is TGTGCCAGCAGTTTAATGGGGGGGATCGGGACTGAAGCTTTCTTT.